Included here is one T cell receptor beta chain sequence, with context. The data are from a study of blood T cell repertoires in COVID-19. Per the authors' pipeline: Cell counts per sample came from amplifying reference gene primers. Method: immunoSEQ multiplex PCR; TCRdb's copy keeps in-frame clones and lacks some. For V, J and clone size, that table is used; D and trimming come from the DNA. The data show hundreds of thousands of clones, with roughly 86% seen just once and roughly 1.9% held by the top ten. CDR1 is KGHSH and CDR2 is LQKENI in the germline V gene. V lost 8 bases to trimming and J lost 4 bases; unmatched junction nucleotides: 9. The CDR3 spans 14 residues. Recruits, aged roughly 18 to 95 years, lived in 24 US areas.

The sequence derives from a man aged 35 to 55 in a cohort exposed to, infected with or recovered from COVID-19 (not recorded which). Sequencing was performed on PBMCs or T cells enriched from blood (not recorded which). This chain uses TRBV18 with TRBJ1-2; TRBD1 matches at 8 bases. The CDR3 sequence is CASLETGGFYGYTF. CDR3 in DNA: TGTGCCAGCCTGGAAACAGGGGGTTTCTATGGCTACACCTTC.